Shown below are 5 T cell receptor beta chains from a single sample sequenced in a study of blood T cell repertoires in COVID-19. Clones were sequenced by immunoSEQ multiplex PCR, and TCRdb holds only the in-frame ones, with some missing. The sample has about 340,000 clones, approximately 91% seen once. Sequences were obtained from peripheral blood. Receptor source: an older woman with COVID-19, enrolled during active disease.

The rearrangement uses TRBV2 and TRBJ2-3; D is possibly TRBD2 (5 bases). The V gene's germline CDR1 is SNHLY and CDR2 FYNNEI. The CDR3 contains 14 residues. The ends were cut back, 10 bases at V and 3 bases at J, with 17 bases in the middle. In DNA, the CDR3 is TGTGCCACGTCGGAGCTGTGGAGGACAGATACGCAGTATTTT. Amino acids: CATSELWRTDTQYF.

The chain recombines TRBV19 with TRBJ1-1, with a weak D call TRBD1 (6 bases). V lost 2 bases and J 6 bases, leaving 13 bases between the germline ends. The CDR3 contains 14 residues. Germline V CDR1 and CDR2: LNHDA, SQIVND (reference sequence). This CDR3 reads CASSISRGRAEAFF. CDR3 nucleotides: TGTGCCAGTAGTATATCCAGGGGTAGGGCTGAAGCTTTCTTT.

The chain combines TRBV3-1 (or the pseudogene TRBV3-2) with TRBJ2-3; 12 bases fit TRBD1. With V trimmed by 2 bases and J by 6 bases, 6 bases remained unmatched. The CDR3 loop spans 16 amino acids. Germline assignment: CDR1 LGHDT and CDR2 YNNKEL (reference sequence). The CDR3: CASSQWDRGRVDTQYF. The CDR3 nucleotides read TGTGCCAGCAGCCAATGGGACAGGGGGCGCGTTGATACGCAGTATTTT.

The chain employs TRBV7-8 and TRBJ1-6, with no clear D. The V and J ends lost 2 bases and 9 bases respectively, with 5 bases between them. The CDR3 length is 12 residues. Germline lookup yields CDR1 SGHVS and CDR2 FQNEAQ. CDR3 protein: CASSLLRSPLHF. The CDR3, as DNA: TGTGCCAGCAGCTTACTGCGTTCACCCCTCCACTTT.

For the CDR3, the DNA is TGTGCCAGCACCCCTGGGACAGGCCCAAACTATGGCTACACCTTC. Amino acids: CASTPGTGPNYGYTF. This chain links TRBV9 with TRBJ1-2, with 8 bases aligning to TRBD1. The CDR3 totals 15 residues. Germline V lookup: CDR1 SGDLS, CDR2 YYNGEE. V shed 6 bases and J 2 bases; nucleotides not matched to a gene: 9.